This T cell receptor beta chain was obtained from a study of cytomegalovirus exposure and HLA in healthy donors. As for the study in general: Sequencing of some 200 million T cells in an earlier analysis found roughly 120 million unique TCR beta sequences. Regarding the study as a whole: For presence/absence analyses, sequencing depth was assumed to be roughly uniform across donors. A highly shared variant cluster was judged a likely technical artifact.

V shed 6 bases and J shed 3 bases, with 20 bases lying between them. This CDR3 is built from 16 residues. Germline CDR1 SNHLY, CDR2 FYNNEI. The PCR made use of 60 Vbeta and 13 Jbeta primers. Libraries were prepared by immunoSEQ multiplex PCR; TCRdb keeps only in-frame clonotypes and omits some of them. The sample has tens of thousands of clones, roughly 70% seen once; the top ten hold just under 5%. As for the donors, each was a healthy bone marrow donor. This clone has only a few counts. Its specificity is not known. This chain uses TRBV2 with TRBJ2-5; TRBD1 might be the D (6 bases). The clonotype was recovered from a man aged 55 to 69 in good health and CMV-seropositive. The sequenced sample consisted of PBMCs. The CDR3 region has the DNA TGTGCCAGCAGCCTTTCGGTGGTACAGGGAAAAGAGACCCAGTACTTC. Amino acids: CASSLSVVQGKETQYF.